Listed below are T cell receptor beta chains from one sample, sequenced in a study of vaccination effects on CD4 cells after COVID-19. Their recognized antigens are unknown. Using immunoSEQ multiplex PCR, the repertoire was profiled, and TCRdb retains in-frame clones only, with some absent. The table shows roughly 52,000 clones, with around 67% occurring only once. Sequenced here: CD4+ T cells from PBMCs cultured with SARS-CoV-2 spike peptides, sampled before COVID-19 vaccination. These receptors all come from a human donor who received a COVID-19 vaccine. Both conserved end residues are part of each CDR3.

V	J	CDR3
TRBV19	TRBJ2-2	CASSPRGNTGELFF
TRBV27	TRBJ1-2	CASSTGTRNGYTF
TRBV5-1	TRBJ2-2	CASSGRTIGELFF
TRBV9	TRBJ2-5	CASSVGNGGPQETQYF
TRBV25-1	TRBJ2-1	CASSGPGDEQFF
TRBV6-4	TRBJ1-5	CASSEGLDQPQHF
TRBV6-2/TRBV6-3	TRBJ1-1	CASSYHRTVEAFF
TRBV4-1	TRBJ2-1	CASSPDFYNEQFF
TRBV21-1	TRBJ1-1	CASSKWKPLVGVEYTEAFF
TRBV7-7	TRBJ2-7	CASSLSQGREQYF
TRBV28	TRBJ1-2	CASSSPRGLYGYTF
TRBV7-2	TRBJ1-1	CASSFGMGNTEAFF
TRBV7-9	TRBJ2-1	CASSLVGGVASDEQFF
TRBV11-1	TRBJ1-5	CASSLVGGQPQHF
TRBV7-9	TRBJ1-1	CASSLALNTEAFF
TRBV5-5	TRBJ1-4	CASSLGGFKEKLFF
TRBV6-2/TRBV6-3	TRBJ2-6	CASSSRPGGANVLTF
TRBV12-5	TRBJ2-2	CASARDSVNTGELFF
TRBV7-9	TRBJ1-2	CASSLRTGTGVYYGYTF
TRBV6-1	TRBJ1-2	CASSDQQGFFYGYTF
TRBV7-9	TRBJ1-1	CASSLAAENTEAFF
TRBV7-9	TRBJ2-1	CASSLVLGHNEQFF
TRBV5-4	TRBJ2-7	CASSLDQGSYEQYF